This T cell receptor (beta chain) was sequenced in a study of cytomegalovirus exposure and HLA in healthy donors. General study findings and limits: Data from an earlier analysis indicated that most TCR beta V segments were productive either about 90% or about 30% of the time. Reports described diagnosis of cytomegalovirus status by the classifier as highly specific and sensitive. In vitro checks showed that a few CMV-associated chains really do target CMV antigens.

This clone has only a few counts. What it binds is not known. Other nucleotide sequences in the sample specify the same CDR3. The CDR3 consists of 14 residues. V gave up 2 bases and J gave up 4 bases; unmatched junction bases: 4. CDR1 and CDR2 (germline): SGHTA, FQGTGA. The PCR ran on 60 Vbeta and 13 Jbeta primers. Assay used: immunoSEQ multiplex PCR; TCRdb lists only in-frame clones, some missing. The table records approximately 130,000 clones, 81% of them present only once. Healthy bone marrow donors formed the donor group. The receptor was derived from a man aged 18-30 years in good health and CMV-seronegative. The chain recombines TRBV7-3 with TRBJ1-1; TRBD1 agrees at 7 bases. The sample consisted of PBMCs. CDR3 amino acids: CASSLLGGGTEAFF. The DNA of the CDR3 is TGTGCCAGCAGCTTATTAGGGGGCGGCACTGAAGCTTTCTTT.